The 5 T cell receptor beta chains below all came from one sample that was sequenced in a study of blood T cell repertoires in COVID-19. The data were produced by immunoSEQ multiplex PCR, yet TCRdb's version contains in-frame clones alone and is incomplete. The table shows around 190,000 clones, with about 80% occurring only once. The sample taken for sequencing was peripheral blood. These receptors originate from a man in his fifties or sixties with acute or convalescent COVID-19.

This clone turned up a few times. The chain combines TRBV29-1 with TRBJ2-3; no firm D call. CDR1 and CDR2 (germline): SQVTM, ANQGSEA. The CDR3 has 16 amino acids. The V and J ends lost 0 bases and 0 bases respectively, with 13 bases between them. CDR3 DNA sequence: TGCAGCGTTGAAGATGTCGGCAGGTCTAGCACAGATACGCAGTATTTT. This gives the protein CSVEDVGRSSTDTQYF.

The chain recombines TRBV7-2 with TRBJ1-3; 8 positions match TRBD1. The germline V gene has CDR1 SGHTA and CDR2 FQGNSA. Losses at the gene ends were 10 bases for V and 2 bases for J; bases not matched to a gene: 13. The CDR3 totals 16 residues. The chain's CDR3 is CANSSKQGDPGNTIYF. The CDR3 bases are TGTGCCAACAGTTCGAAACAGGGGGATCCTGGAAACACCATATATTTT.

J is TRBJ1-3 and V is TRBV29-1, with D possibly matching TRBD1 (5 bases). The CDR3 is made up of 13 amino acids. CDR1 and CDR2 from the germline V gene are SQVTM and ANQGSEA. Between the trimmed V and J ends, which lost 3 bases and 2 bases, there was a span of 8 bases. The CDR3 sequence: CSVEGGAGNTIYF. The CDR3 nucleotides are TGCAGCGTTGAGGGGGGGGCTGGAAACACCATATATTTT. Complete variable domain (other parts from reference TRBV29-1 and TRBJ1-3): SAVISQKPSRDICQRGTSLTIQCQVDSQVTMMFWYRQQPGQSLTLIATANQGSEATYESGFVIDKFPISRPNLTFSTLTVSNMSPEDSSIYLCSVEGGAGNTIYFGEGSWLTVV.

With regard to this clone: The junction departs from germline at one end; a sequencing error may be responsible. The J gene is TRBJ1-1, the V gene TRBV28; TRBD1 is a possible D gene (5 bases). CDR3 length: 17 amino acids. Per the germline V gene, CDR1 is MDHEN and CDR2 is SYDVKM. CDR3 coding DNA: TGTGCCAGCAGTTCTTCTAAGCTAGTAACAGGTACTCTCGGTAGGGGATTT. Protein product: CASSSSKLVTGTLGRGF.

The chain has TRBV6-6 and TRBJ2-1; TRBD2 agrees at 9 bases. Losses at the gene ends were 5 bases for V and 0 bases for J; bases not matched to a gene: 5. The germline V gene has CDR1 MNHNY and CDR2 SVGAGI (reference sequence). CDR3 length: 16 residues. In nucleotides, the CDR3 is TGTGCCAGCAGTACTTTAGCGGGGGACTCCTACAATGAGCAGTTCTTC. Amino acids: CASSTLAGDSYNEQFF.